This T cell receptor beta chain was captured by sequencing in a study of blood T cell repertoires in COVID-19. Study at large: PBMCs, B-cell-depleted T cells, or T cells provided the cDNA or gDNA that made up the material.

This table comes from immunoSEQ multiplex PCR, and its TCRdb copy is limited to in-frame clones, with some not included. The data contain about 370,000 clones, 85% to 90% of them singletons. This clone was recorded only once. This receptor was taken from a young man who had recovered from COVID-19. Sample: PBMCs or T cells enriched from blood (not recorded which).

The CDR3 DNA follows: TGTTCTAGCGGGGGCCCCTACGAGCAGTACTTC. Protein sequence: CSSGGPYEQYF. The J gene is TRBJ2-7, the V gene TRBV30; 10 bases are shared with TRBD2. CDR3 length: 11 residues. Germline lookup yields CDR1 GTSNPN and CDR2 SVGIG (reference sequence).